A selection of T cell receptor beta chains follows, all from one sample in a study of blood T cell repertoires in COVID-19. The table came from immunoSEQ multiplex PCR; TCRdb's copy has only in-frame clones and leaves some out. The sample records roughly 250,000 clones, 85% to 90% being singletons. Sequenced material: peripheral blood. The origin of the receptors is a man under 40 with acute or convalescent COVID-19. Each CDR3 is given with its conserved first and last residue. The D gene is left open where the match is weak. The size entry is marked missing in some rows and otherwise reads once, few, many or a size class.

d_gene: NA
v_gene: TRBV6-1
abundance: once
j_gene: TRBJ1-3
CDR3aa: CASSERGRGNTIYF
CDR3nt: TGTGCCAGCAGTGAACGGGGGAGGGGAAACACCATATATTTT

d_gene: TRBD2
v_gene: TRBV5-4
abundance: NA
j_gene: TRBJ2-2
CDR3aa: CASSRSGRAPGELFF
CDR3nt: TGTGCCAGCAGCAGGAGCGGGAGGGCCCCCGGGGAGCTGTTTTTT

d_gene: NA
v_gene: TRBV6-4
abundance: NA
j_gene: TRBJ1-5
CDR3aa: CASSDRSRRQPQHF
CDR3nt: TGTGCCAGCAGTGATAGGAGTAGACGGCAGCCCCAGCATTTT

d_gene: TRBD2
v_gene: TRBV2
abundance: NA
j_gene: TRBJ2-1
CDR3aa: CASSEAPGGSYNEQFF
CDR3nt: TGTGCCAGCAGTGAAGCGCCGGGAGGGTCATACAATGAGCAGTTCTTC

d_gene: NA
v_gene: TRBV11-1
abundance: NA
j_gene: TRBJ1-1
CDR3aa: CASSQGHSEAFF
CDR3nt: TGTGCCAGCAGCCAGGGGCACAGTGAAGCTTTCTTT

d_gene: NA
v_gene: TRBV6-6
abundance: once
j_gene: TRBJ2-5
CDR3aa: CASSYPGAREETQYF
CDR3nt: TGTGCCAGCAGTTACCCGGGTGCCAGGGAAGAGACCCAGTACTTC

d_gene: TRBD2
v_gene: TRBV7-9
abundance: few
j_gene: TRBJ2-7
CDR3aa: CASSLLTSGSYEQYF
CDR3nt: TGTGCCAGCAGCTTATTAACTAGCGGGAGTTACGAGCAGTACTTC

d_gene: NA
v_gene: TRBV7-2
abundance: once
j_gene: TRBJ1-2
CDR3aa: CASSLGDAGAGGYTF
CDR3nt: TGTGCCAGCAGCTTAGGTGATGCGGGGGCTGGAGGCTACACCTTC

d_gene: NA
v_gene: TRBV6-5
abundance: NA
j_gene: TRBJ1-4
CDR3aa: CASKQSTNEKLFF
CDR3nt: TGTGCCAGTAAACAGTCAACTAATGAAAAACTGTTTTTT

d_gene: TRBD1
v_gene: TRBV28
abundance: once
j_gene: TRBJ1-6
CDR3aa: CASRINRGTTSPLHF
CDR3nt: TGTGCCAGCAGGATAAACAGGGGGACCACTTCACCCCTCCACTTT

d_gene: NA
v_gene: TRBV5-8
abundance: NA
j_gene: TRBJ1-1
CDR3aa: CASSLVHRKNTEAFF
CDR3nt: TGTGCCAGCAGCTTGGTCCACAGAAAGAACACTGAAGCTTTCTTT

d_gene: NA
v_gene: TRBV18
abundance: NA
j_gene: TRBJ1-2
CDR3aa: CASSPTGVSSGYTF
CDR3nt: TGTGCCAGCTCACCCACCGGGGTTTCGAGTGGCTACACCTTC

d_gene: NA
v_gene: TRBV9
abundance: NA
j_gene: TRBJ2-7
CDR3aa: CASSVAPGAPYEQYF
CDR3nt: TGTGCCAGCAGCGTAGCCCCGGGAGCCCCCTACGAGCAGTACTTC

d_gene: NA
v_gene: TRBV5-1
abundance: NA
j_gene: TRBJ2-4
CDR3aa: CASSGGRVGNIQYF
CDR3nt: TGCGCCAGCAGCGGAGGCCGCGTGGGTAACATTCAGTACTTC

d_gene: NA
v_gene: TRBV9
abundance: NA
j_gene: TRBJ1-5
CDR3aa: CASSGGGSQPQHF
CDR3nt: TGTGCCAGCAGCGGGGGCGGAAGTCAGCCCCAGCATTTT

d_gene: TRBD2
v_gene: TRBV5-1
abundance: NA
j_gene: TRBJ2-1
CDR3aa: CASSLGSGTYNEQFF
CDR3nt: TGCGCCAGCAGCTTAGGGAGCGGGACCTACAATGAGCAGTTCTTC

d_gene: TRBD2
v_gene: TRBV28
abundance: NA
j_gene: TRBJ2-3
CDR3aa: CASSHSGGISSTDTQYF
CDR3nt: TGTGCCAGCAGTCATAGCGGGGGGATCTCTAGCACAGATACGCAGTATTTT

d_gene: NA
v_gene: TRBV19
abundance: NA
j_gene: TRBJ2-5
CDR3aa: CASSIGQGRIRETQYF
CDR3nt: TGTGCCAGTAGTATCGGGCAGGGAAGGATCAGGGAGACCCAGTACTTC

d_gene: TRBD2
v_gene: TRBV5-1
abundance: NA
j_gene: TRBJ2-1
CDR3aa: CASSISTSGSYNEQFF
CDR3nt: TGCGCCAGCAGCATAAGTACTAGCGGGAGCTACAATGAGCAGTTCTTC

d_gene: NA
v_gene: TRBV27
abundance: NA
j_gene: TRBJ2-7
CDR3aa: CASSSAGGSYEQYF
CDR3nt: TGTGCCAGCAGTTCGGCAGGAGGCTCCTACGAGCAGTACTTC

d_gene: NA
v_gene: TRBV27
abundance: NA
j_gene: TRBJ2-5
CDR3aa: CASSSALDSQETQYF
CDR3nt: TGTGCCAGCAGTTCCGCATTGGACTCCCAAGAGACCCAGTACTTC

d_gene: NA
v_gene: TRBV30
abundance: once
j_gene: TRBJ2-5
CDR3aa: CAWSFPNEETQYF
CDR3nt: TGTGCCTGGAGTTTCCCCAACGAGGAGACCCAGTACTTC